Reported below is one TCR beta chain. Produced via immunoSEQ multiplex PCR; TCRdb's table is partial and in-frame only. The sample shows 250,000 to 350,000 clones, roughly nine tenths of them seen only once. The data were obtained in a study of cytomegalovirus exposure and HLA in healthy donors. Germline CDR1 is SGHDN and CDR2 is FVKESK. This CDR3 is built from 11 residues. V was pared by 2 bases and J by 11 bases, with 9 bases between. The sequenced sample consisted of PBMCs. V usage is TRBV14 and J usage is TRBJ1-1, with D perhaps TRBD1 (6 bases). This clonotype originated in a woman aged 30 to 39 in good health and CMV-seropositive. DNA for the CDR3: TGTGCCAGCAGCCAACAGGGGAGGGCTTTCTTT. It specifies CASSQQGRAFF. The variable domain in full, with the rest retrieved from reference TRBV14 and TRBJ1-1, is EAGVTQFPSHSVIEKGQTVTLRCDPISGHDNLYWYRRVMGKEIKFLLHFVKESKQDESGMPNNRFLAERTGGTYSTLKVQPAELEDSGVYFCASSQQGRAFFGQGTRLTVV.